Presented here are 8 T cell receptor beta chains from one specimen sequenced in a study of shared clonotypes between healthy human individuals. Clones were sequenced by immunoSEQ multiplex PCR, and TCRdb holds only the in-frame ones, with some missing. This sample has 2 million to 2.5 million clones, with roughly 90% found just once. The sequenced sample consisted of naive CD4+ T cells from PBMCs. Subset given: CD45RA+ positively selected. The receptor source for this set is a man between 18 and 29 years old in good health. Some clones in this sample may be carry-over from other donors' samples.

As regards this clone: The sample holds other DNA sequences that translate to the same CDR3. The chain employs TRBV28 and TRBJ2-5; maybe TRBD1 (6 bases). Trimming left V 1 base short and J 2 bases short, with 8 bases between. Germline CDR1 reads MDHEN; CDR2 reads SYDVKM. The length of the CDR3 is 14 residues. The CDR3 coding sequence is TGTGCCAGCAGTTTATTAGGGGGTCAAGAGACCCAGTACTTC. It specifies CASSLLGGQETQYF.

The chain carries TRBV6-6 and TRBJ1-1; TRBD1 might be the D (6 bases). This CDR3 region has 12 residues. Germline V CDR1 and CDR2: MNHNY, SVGAGI (reference sequence). With 7 bases removed from V and 7 bases from J, the gap between germline ends came to 13 bases. CDR3 region: CASTTRQVEAFF. DNA for the CDR3: TGTGCCAGCACCACTAGACAGGTTGAAGCTTTCTTT.

This clone was seen just once. The genes are TRBV29-1 and TRBJ2-5; D may be TRBD1 (6 bases). The ends were cut back, 8 bases at V and 1 base at J, with 17 bases in the middle. The CDR3 runs 14 residues. Germline V CDR1 and CDR2: SQVTM, ANQGSEA. CDR3 in amino acids: CSISHGTIQETQYF. The CDR3 region has the DNA TGCAGCATCTCCCATGGGACAATCCAAGAGACCCAGTACTTC.

The CDR3 nucleotides are TGCGCCAGCAGCTTGGACACAGGGGTTCAGCCCCAGCATTTT. It is translated as CASSLDTGVQPQHF. The chain links TRBV5-1 to TRBJ1-5; 7 bases agree with TRBD1. Germline V lookup: CDR1 SGHRS, CDR2 YFSETQ. With V trimmed by 0 bases and J by 6 bases, 3 bases remained unmatched. The CDR3 is made up of 14 amino acids.

With regard to this clone: The junction differs from germline at one of its ends, possibly a read error. The chain has TRBV6-5 and TRBJ1-5; 8 bases map to TRBD1. The CDR3 runs to 14 residues. Germline CDR1 MNHEY, CDR2 SVGAGI. CDR3: CASTYRGAGQPQHF. CDR3 nucleotides: TGTGCCAGCACTTACAGGGGGGCAGGTCAGCCCCAGCATTTT.

CDR3 sequence reads: CASRPAGANAYNEQFF. CDR3 coding DNA: TGTGCCAGCAGGCCCGCAGGGGCAAATGCCTACAATGAGCAGTTCTTC. The chain combines TRBV11-2 with TRBJ2-1; D is perhaps TRBD1 (6 bases). Germline loops: CDR1 SGHAT, CDR2 FQNNGV. The CDR3 totals 16 residues. V lost 6 bases and J 2 bases, leaving 17 bases between the germline ends. Combining the CDR3 with reference TRBV11-2 and TRBJ2-1 gives the whole variable domain EAGVAQSPRYKIIEKRQSVAFWCNPISGHATLYWYQQILGQGPKLLIQFQNNGVVDDSQLPKDRFSAERLKGVDSTLKIQPAKLEDSAVYLCASRPAGANAYNEQFFGPGTRLTVL.

The chain couples TRBV27 to TRBJ1-4; 8 nucleotides align to TRBD1. The CDR3 consists of 14 residues. Germline lookup yields CDR1 MNHEY and CDR2 SMNVEV (reference sequence). Trimming cost V 3 bases and J 8 bases; bases outside gene matches: 5. This CDR3 reads CASSFDRGLEKLFF. CDR3 nucleotides: TGTGCCAGCAGTTTTGACAGGGGTCTCGAAAAACTGTTTTTT.

V and J are TRBV4-2 and TRBJ2-1; D possibly corresponds to TRBD2 (6 bases). The CDR3 totals 16 residues. Germline values: CDR1 LGHNA, CDR2 YNFKEQ. V shed 5 bases and J shed 1 base, with 15 bases lying between them. The CDR3 DNA sequence: TGTGCCAGCAGCGTTGAGGCGGGGCTATCCTACAATGAGCAGTTCTTC. Amino acid sequence: CASSVEAGLSYNEQFF.